The 8 T cell receptor beta chains below all came from one sample that was sequenced in a study of blood T cell repertoires in COVID-19. Only in-frame clones appear in the TCRdb table, and some are missing; sequencing was by immunoSEQ multiplex PCR. In the table there are 200,000 to 250,000 clones, around 88% of which are singletons. Material: peripheral blood. The receptors come from an elderly man with acute or convalescent COVID-19.

This chain connects TRBV6-1 to TRBJ1-6; D is uncertain. V lost 3 bases and J lost 4, with 4 bases in between. In germline, CDR1 is MNHNS, CDR2 SASEGT. There are 13 residues in the CDR3. The CDR3 sequence is CASSERYNSPLHF. Here the CDR3 DNA reads TGTGCCAGCAGTGAGAGGTATAATTCACCCCTCCACTTT.

The rearrangement links TRBV3-1 (or the pseudogene TRBV3-2) to TRBJ1-6; 7 bases match TRBD1. Trimming at V came to 3 bases and at J to 5 bases, leaving 10 bases not matched to a gene. CDR3 length equals 17 residues. Germline V CDR1 and CDR2: LGHDT, YNNKEL (reference sequence). In DNA form, the CDR3 reads TGTGCCAGCAGCCAGGGGGACAGCCGTAAAAATAATTCACCCCTCCACTTT. This codes for CASSQGDSRKNNSPLHF.

This clone was recorded a few times. This chain links TRBV18 with TRBJ1-4; 7 bases are a match to TRBD1. V was clipped by 5 bases and J by 0 bases; unmatched bases: 6. Germline values: CDR1 KGHSH, CDR2 LQKENI. CDR3 length: 16 residues. CDR3 sequence: CASSLRQGATNEKLFF. The CDR3 bases are TGTGCCAGCTCATTACGACAGGGAGCAACTAATGAAAAACTGTTTTTT.

The genes are TRBV21-1 and TRBJ2-6; the D call TRBD1 from the table was never checked on the DNA. TRBV21-1 is a documented pseudogene. The CDR3 sequence is 16 residues long. CDR3 nucleotide sequence: TGTGCCAGCAGCAACCCCAGGGGAGCTGGGGCCAACGTCCTGACTTTC. This encodes CASSNPRGAGANVLTF.

J is TRBJ1-2 and V is TRBV15; D is unresolved. There are 13 residues in the CDR3. V was trimmed by 0 bases and J by 2 bases, leaving 4 bases between them. Germline values: CDR1 LNHNV, CDR2 YYDKDF (reference sequence). The CDR3 here is CATSRDRNYGYTF. CDR3 DNA: TGTGCCACCAGCAGAGACAGGAACTATGGCTACACCTTC.

The chain employs TRBV2 and TRBJ2-5; D possibly corresponds to TRBD1 (6 bases). The V end was cut by 6 bases, the J end by 5 bases, with 19 bases between. The CDR3 consists of 15 residues. Germline assignment: CDR1 SNHLY and CDR2 FYNNEI. CDR3 sequence: CASRKPVGAGETQYF. The CDR3 bases are TGTGCCAGCAGGAAGCCTGTGGGGGCGGGTGAGACCCAGTACTTC.

The chain combines TRBV4-1 with TRBJ1-6; no definite D call. CDR1 is MGHRA and CDR2 is YSYEKL in the germline V gene. The length of the CDR3 is 13 residues. V was cut by 0 bases and J by 10 bases, with 7 bases left in between. The CDR3 bases are TGCGCCAGCAGCCAAGACCGGAGATCACCCCTCCACTTT. Translating it yields CASSQDRRSPLHF.

The V and J genes are TRBV7-8 and TRBJ1-1; the match to TRBD1 covers 8 bases. The CDR3 contains 13 residues. Trimming at V came to 3 bases and at J to 10 bases, leaving 7 bases not matched to a gene. The germline V gene has CDR1 SGHVS and CDR2 FQNEAQ. CDR3 sequence reads: CASSLGGTGGAFF. The CDR3 DNA sequence: TGTGCCAGCAGCTTGGGCGGAACAGGGGGAGCTTTCTTT.